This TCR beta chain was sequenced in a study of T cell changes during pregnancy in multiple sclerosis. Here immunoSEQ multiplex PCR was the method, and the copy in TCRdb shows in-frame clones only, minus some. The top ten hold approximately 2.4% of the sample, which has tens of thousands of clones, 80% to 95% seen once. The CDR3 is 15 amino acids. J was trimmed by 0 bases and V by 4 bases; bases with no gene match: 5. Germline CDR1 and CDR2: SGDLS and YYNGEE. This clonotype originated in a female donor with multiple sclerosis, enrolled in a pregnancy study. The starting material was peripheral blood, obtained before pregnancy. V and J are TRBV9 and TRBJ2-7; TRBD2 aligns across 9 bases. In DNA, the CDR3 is TGTGCCAGCAGCTATAGTAGCGGGAGCTCCTACGAGCAGTACTTC. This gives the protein CASSYSSGSSYEQYF.